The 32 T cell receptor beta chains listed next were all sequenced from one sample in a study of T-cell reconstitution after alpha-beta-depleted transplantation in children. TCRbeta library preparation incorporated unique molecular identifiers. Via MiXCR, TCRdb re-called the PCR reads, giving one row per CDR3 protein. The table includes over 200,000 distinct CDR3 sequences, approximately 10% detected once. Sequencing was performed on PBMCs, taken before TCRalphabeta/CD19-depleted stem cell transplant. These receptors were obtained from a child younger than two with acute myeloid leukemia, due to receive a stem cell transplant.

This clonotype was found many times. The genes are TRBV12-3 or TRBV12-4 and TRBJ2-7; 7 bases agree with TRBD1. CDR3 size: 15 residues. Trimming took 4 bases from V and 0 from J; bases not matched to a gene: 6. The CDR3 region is CASSSRQGSSYEQYF. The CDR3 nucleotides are TGTGCCAGCAGTTCCCGACAGGGTAGCTCCTACGAGCAGTACTTC.

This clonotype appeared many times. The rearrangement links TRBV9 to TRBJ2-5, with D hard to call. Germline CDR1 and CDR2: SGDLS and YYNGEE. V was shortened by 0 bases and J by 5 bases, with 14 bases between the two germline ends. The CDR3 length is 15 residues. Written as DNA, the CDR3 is TGTGCCAGCAGCGTAGAGGCTCACCCCCGTGAGACCCAGTACTTC. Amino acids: CASSVEAHPRETQYF.

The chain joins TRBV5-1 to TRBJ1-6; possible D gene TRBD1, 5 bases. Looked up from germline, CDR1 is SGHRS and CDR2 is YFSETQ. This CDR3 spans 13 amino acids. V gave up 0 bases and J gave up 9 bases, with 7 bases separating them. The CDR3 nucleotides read TGCGCCAGCAGCTTGGAGACAGCTTCACCCCTCCACTTT. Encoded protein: CASSLETASPLHF.

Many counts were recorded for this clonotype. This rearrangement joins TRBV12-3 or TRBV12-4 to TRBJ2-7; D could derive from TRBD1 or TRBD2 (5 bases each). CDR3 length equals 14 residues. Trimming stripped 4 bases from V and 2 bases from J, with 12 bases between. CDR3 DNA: TGTGCCAGCAGTTCATTCGGGGCTACCTACGAGCAGTACTTC. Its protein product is CASSSFGATYEQYF.

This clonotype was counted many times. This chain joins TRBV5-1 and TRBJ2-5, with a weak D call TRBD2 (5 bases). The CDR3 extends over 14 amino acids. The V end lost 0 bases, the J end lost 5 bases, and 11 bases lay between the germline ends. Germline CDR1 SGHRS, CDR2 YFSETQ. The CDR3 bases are TGCGCCAGCAGCTTGGTGTTGACGGGGGAGACCCAGTACTTC. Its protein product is CASSLVLTGETQYF.

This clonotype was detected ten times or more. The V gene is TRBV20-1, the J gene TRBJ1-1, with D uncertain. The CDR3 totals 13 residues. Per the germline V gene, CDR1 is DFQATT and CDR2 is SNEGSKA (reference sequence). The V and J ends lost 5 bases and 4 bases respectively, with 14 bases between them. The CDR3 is CSAPGDSGTEAFF. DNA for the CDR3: TGCAGTGCTCCCGGAGACTCAGGCACTGAAGCTTTCTTT.

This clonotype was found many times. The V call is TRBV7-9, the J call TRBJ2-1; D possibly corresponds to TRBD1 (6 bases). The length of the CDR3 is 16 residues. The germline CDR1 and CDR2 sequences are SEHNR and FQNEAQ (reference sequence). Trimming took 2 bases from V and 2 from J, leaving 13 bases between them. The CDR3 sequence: CASSLTSTGAYNEQFF. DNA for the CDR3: TGTGCCAGCAGCTTAACATCGACAGGAGCCTACAATGAGCAGTTCTTC.

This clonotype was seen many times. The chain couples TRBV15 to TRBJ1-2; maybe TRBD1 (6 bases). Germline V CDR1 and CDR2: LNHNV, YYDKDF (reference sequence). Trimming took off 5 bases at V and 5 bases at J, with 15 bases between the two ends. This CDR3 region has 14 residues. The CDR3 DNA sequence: TGTGCCACCAGCCGCCGCCGGGACACTTATGGCTACACCTTC. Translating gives CATSRRRDTYGYTF.

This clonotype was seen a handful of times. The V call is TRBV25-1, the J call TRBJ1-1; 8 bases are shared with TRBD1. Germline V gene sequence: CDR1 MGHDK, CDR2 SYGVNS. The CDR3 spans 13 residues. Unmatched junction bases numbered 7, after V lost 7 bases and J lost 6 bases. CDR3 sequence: CASIPGGASEAFF. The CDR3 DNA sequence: TGTGCCAGCATTCCAGGGGGCGCCTCTGAAGCTTTCTTT.

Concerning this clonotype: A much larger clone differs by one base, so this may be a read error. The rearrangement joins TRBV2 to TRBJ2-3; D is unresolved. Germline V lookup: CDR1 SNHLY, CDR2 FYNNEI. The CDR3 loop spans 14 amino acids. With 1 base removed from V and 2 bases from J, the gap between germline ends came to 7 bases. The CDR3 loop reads CASSEVSHTDTQYF. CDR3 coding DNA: TGTGCCAGCAGTGAAGTGTCTCACACAGATACGCAGTATTTT. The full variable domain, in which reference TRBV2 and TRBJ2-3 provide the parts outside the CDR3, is EPEVTQTPSHQVTQMGQEVILRCVPISNHLYFYWYRQILGQKVEFLVSFYNNEISEKSEIFDDQFSVERPDGSNFTLKIRSTKLEDSAMYFCASSEVSHTDTQYFGPGTRLTVL.

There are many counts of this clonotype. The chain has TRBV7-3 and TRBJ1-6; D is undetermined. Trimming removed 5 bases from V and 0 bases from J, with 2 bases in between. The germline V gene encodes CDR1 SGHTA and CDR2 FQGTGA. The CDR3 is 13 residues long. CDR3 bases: TGTGCCAGCAGCAGCTCCTATAATTCACCCCTCCACTTT. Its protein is CASSSSYNSPLHF.

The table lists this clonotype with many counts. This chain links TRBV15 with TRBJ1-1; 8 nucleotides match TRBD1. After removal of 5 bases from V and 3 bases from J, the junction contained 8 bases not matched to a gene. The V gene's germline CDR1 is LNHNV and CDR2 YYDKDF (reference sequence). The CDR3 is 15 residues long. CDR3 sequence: CATSSSGQGHTEAFF. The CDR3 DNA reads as TGTGCCACCAGCTCTTCTGGACAGGGCCACACTGAAGCTTTCTTT.

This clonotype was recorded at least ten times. The CDR3 protein is CSARLAGEKYEQYF. The CDR3 nucleotides are TGCAGTGCTAGGCTAGCGGGAGAGAAATACGAGCAGTACTTC. The chain carries TRBV20-1 and TRBJ2-7; 10 bases fit TRBD2. V was clipped by 3 bases and J by 4 bases; unmatched bases: 6. Per the germline V gene, CDR1 is DFQATT and CDR2 is SNEGSKA (reference sequence). CDR3 length equals 14 residues.

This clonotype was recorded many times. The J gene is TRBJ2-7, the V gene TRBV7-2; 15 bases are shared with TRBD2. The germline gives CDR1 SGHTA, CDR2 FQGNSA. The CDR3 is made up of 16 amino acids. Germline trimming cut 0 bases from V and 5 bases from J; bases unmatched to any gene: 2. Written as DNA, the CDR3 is TGTGCCAGCAGCTTAGCCCGGACTAGCGGGAGGGACGAGCAGTACTTC. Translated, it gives CASSLARTSGRDEQYF.

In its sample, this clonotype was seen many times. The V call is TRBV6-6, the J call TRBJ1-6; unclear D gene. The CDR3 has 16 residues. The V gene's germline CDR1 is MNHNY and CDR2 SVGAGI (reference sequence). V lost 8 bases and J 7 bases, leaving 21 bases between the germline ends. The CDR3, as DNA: TGTGCCAGCCAAACCTCGGGGAGCAGACTGAATTCACCCCTCCACTTT. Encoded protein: CASQTSGSRLNSPLHF.

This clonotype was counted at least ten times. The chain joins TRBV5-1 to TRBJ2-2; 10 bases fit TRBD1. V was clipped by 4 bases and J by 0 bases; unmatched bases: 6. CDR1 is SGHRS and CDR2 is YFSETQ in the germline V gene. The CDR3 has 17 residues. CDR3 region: CASSDDRGQANTGELFF. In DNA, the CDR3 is TGCGCCAGCAGCGATGACAGGGGGCAGGCGAACACCGGGGAGCTGTTTTTT.

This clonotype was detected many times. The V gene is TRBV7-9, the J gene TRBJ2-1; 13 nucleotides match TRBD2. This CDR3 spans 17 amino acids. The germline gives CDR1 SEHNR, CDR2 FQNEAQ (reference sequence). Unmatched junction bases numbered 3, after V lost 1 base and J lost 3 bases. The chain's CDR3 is CASSLDRTSGSYNEQFF. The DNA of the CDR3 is TGTGCCAGCAGCTTAGACCGGACTAGCGGGAGCTACAATGAGCAGTTCTTC.

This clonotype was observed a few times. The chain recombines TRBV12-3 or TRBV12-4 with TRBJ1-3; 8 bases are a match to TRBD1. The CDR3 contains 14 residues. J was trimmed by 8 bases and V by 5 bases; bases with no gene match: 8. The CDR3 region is CASSVSGQGYTIYF. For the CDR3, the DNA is TGTGCCAGCAGTGTCTCCGGACAGGGCTACACCATATATTTT.

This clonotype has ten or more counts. CDR3 region: CASSLVLNTEAFF. The CDR3 DNA reads TGTGCCAGCAGCTTGGTTCTGAACACTGAAGCTTTCTTT. The chain is built from TRBV5-6 and TRBJ1-1; D not resolved. Germline V CDR1 and CDR2: SGHDT, YYEEEE. This CDR3 is built from 13 residues. V lost 0 bases and J lost 0, with 3 bases in between.

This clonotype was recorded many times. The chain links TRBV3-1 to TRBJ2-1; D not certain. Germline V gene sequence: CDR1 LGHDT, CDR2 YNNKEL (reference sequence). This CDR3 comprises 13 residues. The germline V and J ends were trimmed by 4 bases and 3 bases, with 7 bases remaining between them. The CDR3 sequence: CASSRWSYNEQFF. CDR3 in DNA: TGTGCCAGCAGCCGCTGGAGCTACAATGAGCAGTTCTTC.

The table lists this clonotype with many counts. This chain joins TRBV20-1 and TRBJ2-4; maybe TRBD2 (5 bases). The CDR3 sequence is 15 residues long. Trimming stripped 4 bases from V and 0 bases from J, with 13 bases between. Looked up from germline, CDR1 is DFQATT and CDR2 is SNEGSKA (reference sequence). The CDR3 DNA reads TGCAGTGCTAACGGGGAAGGCACAGCCAAAAACATTCAGTACTTC. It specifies CSANGEGTAKNIQYF.

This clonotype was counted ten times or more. CDR3 in DNA: TGTGCCAGCAGTTACGATGGGACAAAAAACATTCAGTACTTC. The encoded protein is CASSYDGTKNIQYF. The chain combines TRBV6-5 with TRBJ2-4, with D perhaps TRBD1 (6 bases). V gave up 2 bases and J gave up 4 bases, with 9 bases separating them. The CDR3 sequence is 14 residues long. The germline gives CDR1 MNHEY, CDR2 SVGAGI.

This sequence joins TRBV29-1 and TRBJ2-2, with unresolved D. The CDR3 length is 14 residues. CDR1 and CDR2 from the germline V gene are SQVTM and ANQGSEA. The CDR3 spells CRQDRAERTGELFF. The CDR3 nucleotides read TGCAGGCAAGATCGTGCAGAACGCACCGGGGAGCTGTTTTTT.

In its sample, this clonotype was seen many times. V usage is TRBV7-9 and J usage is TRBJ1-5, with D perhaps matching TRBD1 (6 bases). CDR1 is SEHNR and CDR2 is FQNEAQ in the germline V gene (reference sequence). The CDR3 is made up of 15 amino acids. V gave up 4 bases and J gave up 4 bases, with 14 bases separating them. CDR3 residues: CASSSETQGNQPQHF. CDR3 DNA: TGTGCCAGCAGCTCTGAAACACAGGGAAATCAGCCCCAGCATTTT.

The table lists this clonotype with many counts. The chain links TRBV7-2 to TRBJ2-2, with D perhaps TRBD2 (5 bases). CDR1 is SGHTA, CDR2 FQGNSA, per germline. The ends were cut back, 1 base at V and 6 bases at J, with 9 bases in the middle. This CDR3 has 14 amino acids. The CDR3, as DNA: TGTGCCAGCAGCTTAGTCCGGAGGCCCGGGGAGCTGTTTTTT. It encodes CASSLVRRPGELFF.

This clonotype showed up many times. The CDR3 DNA reads TGCGCCAGCAGCTTGGTGGGGACAGATACGCAGTATTTT. Protein: CASSLVGTDTQYF. This sequence joins TRBV5-1 and TRBJ2-3; D unclear. The CDR3 runs to 13 residues. The V gene's germline CDR1 is SGHRS and CDR2 YFSETQ. Trimming pared 0 bases from V and 3 bases from J, leaving 5 bases between.

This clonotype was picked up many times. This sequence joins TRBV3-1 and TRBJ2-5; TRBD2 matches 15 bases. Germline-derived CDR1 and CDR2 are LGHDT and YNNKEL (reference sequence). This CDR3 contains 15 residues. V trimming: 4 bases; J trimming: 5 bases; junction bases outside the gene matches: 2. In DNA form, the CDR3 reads TGTGCCAGCAGCCCCGGGACTAGCGGGAGGGAGACCCAGTACTTC. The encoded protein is CASSPGTSGRETQYF.

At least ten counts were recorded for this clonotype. CDR3 sequence reads: CASSLGGIEAFF. The CDR3, as DNA: TGTGCCAGCAGCTTGGGGGGGATTGAAGCTTTCTTT. The gene calls are TRBV5-4 and TRBJ1-1, with D perhaps TRBD1 (5 bases). The germline gives CDR1 SGHNT, CDR2 YYREEE (reference sequence). The CDR3 is 12 amino acids. Trimming stripped 0 bases from V and 7 bases from J, with 7 bases between.

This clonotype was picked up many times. The CDR3 nucleotides read TGTGCCAGCAGTTTATCGGCCCCTACCCGTTACGAGCAGTACTTC. Its translation: CASSLSAPTRYEQYF. The chain combines TRBV27 with TRBJ2-7; the D is unclear. Germline V gene lookup returns CDR1 MNHEY and CDR2 SMNVEV (reference sequence). The germline V and J ends were trimmed by 0 bases and 4 bases, with 13 bases remaining between them. The CDR3 consists of 15 residues.

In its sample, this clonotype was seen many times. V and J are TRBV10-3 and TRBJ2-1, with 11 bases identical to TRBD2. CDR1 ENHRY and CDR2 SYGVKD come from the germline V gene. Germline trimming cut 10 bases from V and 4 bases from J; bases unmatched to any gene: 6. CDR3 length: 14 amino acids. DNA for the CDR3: TGTGCCACCCTTAGCGGGGGGGGTTACAATGAGCAGTTCTTC. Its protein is CATLSGGGYNEQFF.

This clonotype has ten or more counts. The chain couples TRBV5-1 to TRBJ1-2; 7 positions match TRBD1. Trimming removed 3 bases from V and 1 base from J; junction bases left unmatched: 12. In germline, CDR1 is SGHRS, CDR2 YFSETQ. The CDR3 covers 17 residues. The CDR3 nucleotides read TGCGCCAGCAGCTCGCCTACCGGGACAGCCATTAACTATGGCTACACCTTC. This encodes CASSSPTGTAINYGYTF.

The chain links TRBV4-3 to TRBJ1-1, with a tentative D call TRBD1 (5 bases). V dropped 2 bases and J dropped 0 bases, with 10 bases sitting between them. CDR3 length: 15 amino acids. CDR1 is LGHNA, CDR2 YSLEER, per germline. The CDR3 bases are TGCGCCAGCAGCCAATCGGGCAGGGTGAACACTGAAGCTTTCTTT. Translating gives CASSQSGRVNTEAFF.